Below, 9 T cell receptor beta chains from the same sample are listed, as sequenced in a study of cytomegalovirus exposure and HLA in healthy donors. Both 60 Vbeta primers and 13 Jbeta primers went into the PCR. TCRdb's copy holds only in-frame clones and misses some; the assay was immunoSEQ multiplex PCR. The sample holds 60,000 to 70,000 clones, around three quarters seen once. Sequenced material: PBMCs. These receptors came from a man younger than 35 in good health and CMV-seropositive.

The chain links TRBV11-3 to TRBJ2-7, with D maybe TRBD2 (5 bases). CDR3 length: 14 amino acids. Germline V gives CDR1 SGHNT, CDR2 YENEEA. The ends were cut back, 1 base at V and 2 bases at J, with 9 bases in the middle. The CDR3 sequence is CASSLGRGTYEQYF. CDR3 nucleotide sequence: TGTGCCAGCAGCTTAGGTCGGGGAACCTACGAGCAGTACTTC.

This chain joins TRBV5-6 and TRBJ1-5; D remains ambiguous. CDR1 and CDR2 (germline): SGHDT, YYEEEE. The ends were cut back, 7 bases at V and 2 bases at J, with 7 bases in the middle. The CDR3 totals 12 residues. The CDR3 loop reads CASHRGNQPQHF. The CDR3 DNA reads TGTGCCAGCCATCGGGGCAATCAGCCCCAGCATTTT.

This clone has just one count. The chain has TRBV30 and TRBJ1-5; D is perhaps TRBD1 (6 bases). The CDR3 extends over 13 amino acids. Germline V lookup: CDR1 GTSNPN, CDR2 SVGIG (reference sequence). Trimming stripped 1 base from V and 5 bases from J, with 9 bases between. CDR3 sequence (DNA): TGTGCCTGGAGTGGACAGGAGGATCAGCCCCAGCATTTT. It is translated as CAWSGQEDQPQHF.

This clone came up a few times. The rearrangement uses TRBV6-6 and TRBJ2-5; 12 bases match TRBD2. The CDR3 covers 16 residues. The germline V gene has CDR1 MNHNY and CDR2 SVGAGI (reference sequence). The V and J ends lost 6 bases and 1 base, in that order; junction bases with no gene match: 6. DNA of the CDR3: TGTGCCAGCAGGCCGACTAGCGGGGGTCTCCAAGAGACCCAGTACTTC. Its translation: CASRPTSGGLQETQYF.

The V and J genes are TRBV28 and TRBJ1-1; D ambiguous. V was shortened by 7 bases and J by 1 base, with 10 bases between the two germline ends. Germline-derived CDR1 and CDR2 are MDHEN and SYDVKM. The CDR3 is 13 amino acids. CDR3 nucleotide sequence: TGTGCCAGCACTCTGGGCTCGAACACTGAAGCTTTCTTT. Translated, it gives CASTLGSNTEAFF.

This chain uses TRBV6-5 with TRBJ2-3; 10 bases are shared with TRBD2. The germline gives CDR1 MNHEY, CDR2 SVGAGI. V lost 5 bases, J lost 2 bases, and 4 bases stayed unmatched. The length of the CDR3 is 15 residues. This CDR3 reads CASSPGTSDTDTQYF. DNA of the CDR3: TGTGCCAGCAGTCCCGGGACTAGCGACACAGATACGCAGTATTTT.

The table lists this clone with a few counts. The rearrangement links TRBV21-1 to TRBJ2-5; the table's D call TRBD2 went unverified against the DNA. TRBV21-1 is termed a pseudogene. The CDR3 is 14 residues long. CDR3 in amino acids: CASSDSGGARTQYF. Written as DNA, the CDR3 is TGTGCCAGCAGCGATAGCGGGGGGGCGAGGACCCAGTACTTC.

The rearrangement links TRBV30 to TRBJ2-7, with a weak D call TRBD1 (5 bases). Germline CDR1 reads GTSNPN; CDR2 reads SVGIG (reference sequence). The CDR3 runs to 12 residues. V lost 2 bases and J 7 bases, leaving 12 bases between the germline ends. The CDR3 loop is CAWSLIPGEQYF. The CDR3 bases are TGTGCCTGGAGTCTCATTCCAGGGGAGCAGTACTTC.

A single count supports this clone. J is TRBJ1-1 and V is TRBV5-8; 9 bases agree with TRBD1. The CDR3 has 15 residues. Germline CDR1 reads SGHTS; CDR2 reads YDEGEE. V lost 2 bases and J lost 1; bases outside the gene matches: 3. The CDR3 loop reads CASSFGTGRNTEAFF. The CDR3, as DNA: TGTGCCAGCAGCTTTGGGACAGGGCGGAACACTGAAGCTTTCTTT.